This TCR beta chain comes out of a study of T-cell memory formation after mild COVID-19. TCRdb re-called the 5' RACE reads through MiXCR, storing one row per CDR3 protein. The sample has hundreds of thousands of distinct CDR3 sequences, about 20% seen once. About this clonotype: Its specificity is not known.

With 3 bases clipped from V and 2 bases from J, the junction kept 7 bases outside the gene matches. The CDR3 contains 16 residues. Notes on the study in general: Clones that got smaller from day 15 to 85 had even CD4/CD8, while clones growing later tipped toward CD4+. The main location of contracting CD4+ clones was CM and EM, and that of contracting CD8+ clones was EMRA. The second-wave clones peaking on day 37 were not confirmed as SARS-CoV-2-specific.

The sequence was collected from an adult woman who had mild COVID-19 (a few samples of this study predate the infection). Cell type and time point are not known. The rearrangement uses TRBV12-3 or TRBV12-4 and TRBJ1-5; 7 bases align to TRBD1. Sequencing was done on a sample of PBMCs or a T cell subset sorted from them (not recorded which). The DNA of the CDR3 is TGTGCCAGCAGTTTCGGACAGGCAGGCGGCAATCAGCCCCAGCATTTT. This codes for CASSFGQAGGNQPQHF.